This passage covers 2 T cell receptor beta chains from one sample sequenced in a study of shared clonotypes between healthy human individuals. Sequencing was performed with immunoSEQ multiplex PCR; in TCRdb, only in-frame clones are kept and a portion is missing. The sample records some 2,500,000 clones, 85% to 95% being singletons. Sequencing was done on a sample of naive CD4+ T cells from PBMCs. The subset here: CD45RA+ positively selected. The receptors derive from a man aged 18 to 29 in good health. Some clones in this sample may be carry-over from other donors' samples.

The rearrangement uses TRBV30 and TRBJ2-7; 9 nucleotides line up with TRBD1. The CDR3 totals 13 residues. The V segment lost 5 bases and the J segment 2 bases; nucleotides outside the gene matches: 4. The V gene's germline CDR1 is GTSNPN and CDR2 SVGIG (reference sequence). In DNA form, the CDR3 reads TGTGCCTGGGCGACAGGGGGGACCTACGAGCAGTACTTC. It encodes CAWATGGTYEQYF. The whole variable domain, filled in from reference TRBV30 and TRBJ2-7, reads SQTIHQWPATLVQPVGSPLSLECTVEGTSNPNLYWYRQAAGRGLQLLFYSVGIGQISSEVPQNLSASRPQDRQFILSSKKLLLSDSGFYLCAWATGGTYEQYFGPGTRLTVT.

Notes on this clone: The sample holds other DNA sequences that translate to the same CDR3. This rearrangement joins TRBV28 to TRBJ2-7; no clear D. Germline lookup yields CDR1 MDHEN and CDR2 SYDVKM. The CDR3 loop spans 13 amino acids. V lost 2 bases and J 2 bases, leaving 7 bases between the germline ends. CDR3 DNA sequence: TGTGCCAGCAGTTTACCACAGACCTACGAGCAGTACTTC. This gives the protein CASSLPQTYEQYF.